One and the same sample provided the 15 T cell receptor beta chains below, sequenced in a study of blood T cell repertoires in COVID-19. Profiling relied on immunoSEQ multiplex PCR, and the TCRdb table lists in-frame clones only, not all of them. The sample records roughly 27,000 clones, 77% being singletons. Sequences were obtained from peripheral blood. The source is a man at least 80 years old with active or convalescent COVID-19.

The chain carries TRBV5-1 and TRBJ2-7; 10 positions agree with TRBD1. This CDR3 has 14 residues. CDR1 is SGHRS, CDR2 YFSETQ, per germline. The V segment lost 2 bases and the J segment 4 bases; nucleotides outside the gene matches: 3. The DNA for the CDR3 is TGCGCCAGCAGCTTCGACAGGGGGCTGTACGAGCAGTACTTC. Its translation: CASSFDRGLYEQYF.

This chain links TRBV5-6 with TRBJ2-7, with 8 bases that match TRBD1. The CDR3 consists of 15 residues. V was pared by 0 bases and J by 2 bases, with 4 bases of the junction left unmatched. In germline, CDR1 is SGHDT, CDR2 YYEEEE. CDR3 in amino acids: CASSLGQGAAYEQYF. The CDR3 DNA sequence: TGTGCCAGCAGCTTGGGGCAGGGGGCAGCCTACGAGCAGTACTTC.

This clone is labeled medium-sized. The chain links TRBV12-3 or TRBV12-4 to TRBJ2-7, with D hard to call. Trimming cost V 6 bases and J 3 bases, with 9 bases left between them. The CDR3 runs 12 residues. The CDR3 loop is CASSLLGYEQYF. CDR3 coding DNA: TGTGCCAGCAGCCTCCTAGGCTACGAGCAGTACTTC.

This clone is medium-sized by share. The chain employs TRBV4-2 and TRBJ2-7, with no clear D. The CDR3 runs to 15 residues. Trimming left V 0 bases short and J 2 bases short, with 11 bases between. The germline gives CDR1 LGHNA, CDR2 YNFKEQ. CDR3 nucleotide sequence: TGTGCCAGCAGCCAAGACCCGCCCAGTACCTACGAGCAGTACTTC. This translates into CASSQDPPSTYEQYF.

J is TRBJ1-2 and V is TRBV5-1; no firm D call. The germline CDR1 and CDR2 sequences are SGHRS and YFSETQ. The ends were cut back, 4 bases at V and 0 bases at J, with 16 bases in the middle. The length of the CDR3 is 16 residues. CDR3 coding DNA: TGCGCCAGCAGCCTCGGAGGTCAGGCGTCTAACTATGGCTACACCTTC. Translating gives CASSLGGQASNYGYTF.

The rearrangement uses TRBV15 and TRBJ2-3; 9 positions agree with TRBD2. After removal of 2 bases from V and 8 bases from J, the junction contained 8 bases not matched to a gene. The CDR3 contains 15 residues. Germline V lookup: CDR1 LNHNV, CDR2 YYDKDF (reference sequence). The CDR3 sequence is CATSRLRGGLGTQYF. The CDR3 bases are TGTGCCACCAGCAGATTGCGGGGGGGCCTAGGTACGCAGTATTTT.

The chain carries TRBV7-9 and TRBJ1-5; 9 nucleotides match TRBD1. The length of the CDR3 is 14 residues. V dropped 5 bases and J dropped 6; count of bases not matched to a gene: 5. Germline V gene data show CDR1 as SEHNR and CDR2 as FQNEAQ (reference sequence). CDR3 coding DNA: TGTGCCAGCAGCCCTGGACAGGGGAGTCAGCCCCAGCATTTT. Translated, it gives CASSPGQGSQPQHF. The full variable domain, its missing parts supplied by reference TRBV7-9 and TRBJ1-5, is DTGVSQNPRHKITKRGQNVTFRCDPISEHNRLYWYRQTLGQGPEFLTYFQNEAQLEKSRLLSDRFSAERPKGSFSTLEIQRTEQGDSAMYLCASSPGQGSQPQHFGDGTRLSIL.

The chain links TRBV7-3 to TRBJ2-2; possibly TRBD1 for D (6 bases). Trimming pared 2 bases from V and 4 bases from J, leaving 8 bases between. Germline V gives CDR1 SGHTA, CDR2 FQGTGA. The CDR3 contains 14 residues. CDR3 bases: TGTGCCAGCAGCTTAGGGACATTCACCGGGGAGCTGTTTTTT. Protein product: CASSLGTFTGELFF.

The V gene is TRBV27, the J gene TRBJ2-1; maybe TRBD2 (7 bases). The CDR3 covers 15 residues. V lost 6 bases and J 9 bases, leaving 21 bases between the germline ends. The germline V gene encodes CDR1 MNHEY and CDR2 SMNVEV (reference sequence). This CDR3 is CASSLTGRGYGEQFF. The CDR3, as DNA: TGTGCCAGCAGCCTTACAGGGAGGGGGTACGGTGAGCAGTTCTTC.

The CDR3 nucleotides are TGTGCCAGCAGTTACTCGCCGATTACCAGGGCGGACACTGAAGCTTTCTTT. It codes for CASSYSPITRADTEAFF. This chain joins TRBV6-2 or TRBV6-3 and TRBJ1-1, with D possibly matching TRBD1 (5 bases). CDR3 size: 17 residues. Trimming shortened V by 0 bases and J by 3 bases, and 17 bases separated the two germline ends. Germline loops: CDR1 MNHEY, CDR2 SVGEGT.

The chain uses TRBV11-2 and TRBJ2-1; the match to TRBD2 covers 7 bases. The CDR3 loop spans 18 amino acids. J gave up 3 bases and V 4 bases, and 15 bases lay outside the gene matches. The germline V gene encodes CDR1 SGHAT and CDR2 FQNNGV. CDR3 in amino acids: CASSSVRRERGRYNEQFF. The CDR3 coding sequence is TGTGCCAGCAGCTCGGTCCGACGGGAGCGGGGACGCTACAATGAGCAGTTCTTC. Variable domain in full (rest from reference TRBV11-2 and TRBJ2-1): EAGVAQSPRYKIIEKRQSVAFWCNPISGHATLYWYQQILGQGPKLLIQFQNNGVVDDSQLPKDRFSAERLKGVDSTLKIQPAKLEDSAVYLCASSSVRRERGRYNEQFFGPGTRLTVL.

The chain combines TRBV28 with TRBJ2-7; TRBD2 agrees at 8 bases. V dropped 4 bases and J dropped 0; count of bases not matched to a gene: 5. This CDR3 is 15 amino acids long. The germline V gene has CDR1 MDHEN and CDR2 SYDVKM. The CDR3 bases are TGTGCCAGCAGTTCCGGGGGGGCGGACTCCTACGAGCAGTACTTC. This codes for CASSSGGADSYEQYF. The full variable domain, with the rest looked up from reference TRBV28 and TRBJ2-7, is DVKVTQSSRYLVKRTGEKVFLECVQDMDHENMFWYRQDPGLGLRLIYFSYDVKMKEKGDIPEGYSVSREKKERFSLILESASTNQTSMYLCASSSGGADSYEQYFGPGTRLTVT.

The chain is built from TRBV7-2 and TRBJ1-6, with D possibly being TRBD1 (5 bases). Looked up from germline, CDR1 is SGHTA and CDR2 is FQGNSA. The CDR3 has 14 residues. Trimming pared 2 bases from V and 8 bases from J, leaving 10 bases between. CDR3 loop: CASSLRDSDSPLHF. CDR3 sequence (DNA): TGTGCCAGCAGCTTAAGGGACTCAGATTCACCCCTCCACTTT.

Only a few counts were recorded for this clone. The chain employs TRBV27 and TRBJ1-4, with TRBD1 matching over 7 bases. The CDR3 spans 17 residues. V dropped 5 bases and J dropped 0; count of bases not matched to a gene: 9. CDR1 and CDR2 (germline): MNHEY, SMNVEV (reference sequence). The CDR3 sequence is CASSPTIDRATNEKLFF. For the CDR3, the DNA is TGTGCCAGCAGTCCAACCATAGACAGGGCAACTAATGAAAAACTGTTTTTT.

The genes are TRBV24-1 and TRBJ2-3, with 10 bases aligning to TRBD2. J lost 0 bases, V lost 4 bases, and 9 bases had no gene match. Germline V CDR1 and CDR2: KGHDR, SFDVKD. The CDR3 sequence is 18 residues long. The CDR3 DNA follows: TGTGCCACCAGTGACCTAAAAATGACTAGCGGGAGCACAGATACGCAGTATTTT. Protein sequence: CATSDLKMTSGSTDTQYF.